The entry below gives a single TCR beta chain sequence along with its context. Antigen: not known. The PCR used 60 Vbeta and 13 Jbeta primers. The data were produced by immunoSEQ multiplex PCR, yet TCRdb's version contains in-frame clones alone and is incomplete. Among 150,000 to 200,000 clones, around four fifths were seen once, and the ten largest hold 1.5% to 2%. V lost 1 base to trimming and J lost 6 bases, with 18 bases between them. Germline V CDR1 and CDR2: SEHNR, FQNEAQ (reference sequence). There are 16 residues in the CDR3. This sample is drawn from a study of cytomegalovirus exposure and HLA in healthy donors. Turning to the study itself: Unique TCRs numbering around 80 million, obtained from HLA-typed donors, made up an early data release. There were around 390 genotyped donors. Of these, roughly 84% fell in the genetic ancestry cluster associated with self-reported Caucasian donors. Whole-study results and caveats: In an earlier analysis, most TCR beta V segments were productive about 87% or about 30% of the time.

The chain couples TRBV7-9 to TRBJ1-2, with D unresolved. The sample was PBMCs. The clonotype was recovered from a woman in her twenties or thirties in good health and CMV-seronegative. The DNA of the CDR3 is TGTGCCAGCAGCTTAGGCTTGAGGGCCGGAGACGATGGCTACACCTTC. Translating gives CASSLGLRAGDDGYTF.